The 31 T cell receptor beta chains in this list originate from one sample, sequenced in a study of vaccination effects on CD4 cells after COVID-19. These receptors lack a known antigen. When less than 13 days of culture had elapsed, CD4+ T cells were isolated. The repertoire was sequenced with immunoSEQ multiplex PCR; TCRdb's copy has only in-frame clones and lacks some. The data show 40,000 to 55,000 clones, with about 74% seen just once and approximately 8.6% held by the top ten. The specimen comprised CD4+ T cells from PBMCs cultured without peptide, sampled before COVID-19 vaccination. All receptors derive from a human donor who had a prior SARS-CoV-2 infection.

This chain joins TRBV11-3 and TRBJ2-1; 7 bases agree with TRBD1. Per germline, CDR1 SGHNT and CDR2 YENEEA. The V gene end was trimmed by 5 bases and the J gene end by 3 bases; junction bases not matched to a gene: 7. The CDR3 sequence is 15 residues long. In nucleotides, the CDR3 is TGTGCCAGCAGCCCCTCGGGACAGCACTACAATGAGCAGTTCTTC. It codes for CASSPSGQHYNEQFF.

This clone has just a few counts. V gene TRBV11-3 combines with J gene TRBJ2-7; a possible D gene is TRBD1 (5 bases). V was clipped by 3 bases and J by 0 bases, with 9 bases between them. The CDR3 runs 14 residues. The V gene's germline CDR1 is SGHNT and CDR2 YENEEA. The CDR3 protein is CASSLWQGSYEQYF. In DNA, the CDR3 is TGTGCCAGCAGCTTGTGGCAGGGCTCCTACGAGCAGTACTTC.

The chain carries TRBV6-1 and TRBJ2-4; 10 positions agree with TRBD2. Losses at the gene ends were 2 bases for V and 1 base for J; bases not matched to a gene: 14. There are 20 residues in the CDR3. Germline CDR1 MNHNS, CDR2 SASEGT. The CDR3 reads CASSEWSGRASGLAKNIQYF. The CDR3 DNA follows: TGTGCCAGCAGTGAATGGAGCGGGAGGGCCTCGGGCCTGGCCAAAAACATTCAGTACTTC.

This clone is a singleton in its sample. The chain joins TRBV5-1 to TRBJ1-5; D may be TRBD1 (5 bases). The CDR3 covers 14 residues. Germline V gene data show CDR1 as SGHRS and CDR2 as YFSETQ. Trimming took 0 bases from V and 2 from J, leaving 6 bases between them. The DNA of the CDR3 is TGCGCCAGCAGCTTGGGGGACGGCAATCAGCCCCAGCATTTT. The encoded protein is CASSLGDGNQPQHF.

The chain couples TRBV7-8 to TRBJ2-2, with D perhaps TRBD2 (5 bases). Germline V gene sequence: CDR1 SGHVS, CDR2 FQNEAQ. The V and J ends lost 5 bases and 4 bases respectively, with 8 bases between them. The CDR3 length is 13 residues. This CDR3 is CASSRTVTGELFF. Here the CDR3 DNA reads TGTGCCAGCAGCCGGACTGTCACCGGGGAGCTGTTTTTT.

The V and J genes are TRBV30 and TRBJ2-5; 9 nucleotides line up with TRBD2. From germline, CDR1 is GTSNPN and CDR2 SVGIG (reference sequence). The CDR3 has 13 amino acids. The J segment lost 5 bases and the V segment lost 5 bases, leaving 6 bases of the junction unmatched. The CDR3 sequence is CAWRLLAGETQYF. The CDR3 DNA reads TGTGCCTGGCGTCTTCTAGCGGGGGAGACCCAGTACTTC. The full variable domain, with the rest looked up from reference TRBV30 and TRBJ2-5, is SQTIHQWPATLVQPVGSPLSLECTVEGTSNPNLYWYRQAAGRGLQLLFYSVGIGQISSEVPQNLSASRPQDRQFILSSKKLLLSDSGFYLCAWRLLAGETQYFGPGTRLLVL.

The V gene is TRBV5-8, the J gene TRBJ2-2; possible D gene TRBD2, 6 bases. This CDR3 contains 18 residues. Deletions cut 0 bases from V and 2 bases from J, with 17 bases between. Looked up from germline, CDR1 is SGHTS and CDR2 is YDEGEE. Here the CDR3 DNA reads TGTGCCAGCAGCTTGGCCTATATGGGGGGAGCAAACACCGGGGAGCTGTTTTTT. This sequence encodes CASSLAYMGGANTGELFF.

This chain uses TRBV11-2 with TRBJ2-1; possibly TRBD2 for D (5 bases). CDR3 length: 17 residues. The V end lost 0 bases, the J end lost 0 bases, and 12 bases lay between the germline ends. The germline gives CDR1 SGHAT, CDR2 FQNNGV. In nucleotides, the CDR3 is TGTGCCAGCAGCTTAGATCGGAGGAAGAGCTCCTACAATGAGCAGTTCTTC. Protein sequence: CASSLDRRKSSYNEQFF.

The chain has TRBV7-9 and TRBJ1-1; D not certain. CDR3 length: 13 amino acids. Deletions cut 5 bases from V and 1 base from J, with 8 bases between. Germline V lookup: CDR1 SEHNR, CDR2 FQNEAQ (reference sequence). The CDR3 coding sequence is TGTGCCAGCAGCCAAGACCAGAACACTGAAGCTTTCTTT. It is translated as CASSQDQNTEAFF.

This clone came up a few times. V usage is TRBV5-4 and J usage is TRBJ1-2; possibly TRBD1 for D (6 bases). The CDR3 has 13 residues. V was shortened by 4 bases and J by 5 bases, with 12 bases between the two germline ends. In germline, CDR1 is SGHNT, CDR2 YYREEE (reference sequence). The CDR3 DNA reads TGTGCCAGCAGCCCGGACAGAAGGTATGGCTACACCTTC. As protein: CASSPDRRYGYTF. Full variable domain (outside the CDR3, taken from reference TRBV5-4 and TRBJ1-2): ETGVTQSPTHLIKTRGQQVTLRCSSQSGHNTVSWYQQALGQGPQFIFQYYREEENGRGNFPPRFSGLQFPNYSSELNVNALELDDSALYLCASSPDRRYGYTFGSGTRLTVV.

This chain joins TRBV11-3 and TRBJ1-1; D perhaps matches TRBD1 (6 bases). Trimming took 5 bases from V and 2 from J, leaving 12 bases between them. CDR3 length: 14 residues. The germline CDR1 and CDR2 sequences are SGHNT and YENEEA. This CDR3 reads CASSPQTGNTEAFF. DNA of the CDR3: TGTGCCAGCAGCCCCCAGACAGGCAACACTGAAGCTTTCTTT.

CDR3 region: CASSGMGNEKLFF. CDR3 sequence (DNA): TGTGCCAGCTCGGGGATGGGTAATGAAAAACTGTTTTTT. This chain connects TRBV2 to TRBJ1-4, with D uncertain. The CDR3 spans 13 residues. Trimming removed 8 bases at V and 4 bases at J, with 11 bases between. The germline V gene encodes CDR1 SNHLY and CDR2 FYNNEI.

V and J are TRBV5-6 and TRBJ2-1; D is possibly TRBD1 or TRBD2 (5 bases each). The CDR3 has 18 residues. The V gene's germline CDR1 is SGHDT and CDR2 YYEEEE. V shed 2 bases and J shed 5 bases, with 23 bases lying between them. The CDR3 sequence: CASSFKTGADDTNNEQFF. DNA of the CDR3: TGTGCCAGCAGCTTTAAAACCGGGGCAGATGACACCAACAATGAGCAGTTCTTC.

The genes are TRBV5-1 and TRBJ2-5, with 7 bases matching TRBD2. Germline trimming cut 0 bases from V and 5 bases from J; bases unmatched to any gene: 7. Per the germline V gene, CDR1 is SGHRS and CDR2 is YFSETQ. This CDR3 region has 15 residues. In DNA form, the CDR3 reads TGCGCCAGCAGCTTGGAACTGGGGAGGGTGGAGACCCAGTACTTC. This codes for CASSLELGRVETQYF.

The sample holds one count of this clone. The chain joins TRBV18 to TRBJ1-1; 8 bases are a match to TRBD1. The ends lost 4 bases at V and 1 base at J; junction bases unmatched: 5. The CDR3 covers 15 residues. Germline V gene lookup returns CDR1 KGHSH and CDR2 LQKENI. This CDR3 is CASSLGQATNTEAFF. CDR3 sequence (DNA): TGTGCCAGCTCACTGGGACAGGCCACGAACACTGAAGCTTTCTTT.

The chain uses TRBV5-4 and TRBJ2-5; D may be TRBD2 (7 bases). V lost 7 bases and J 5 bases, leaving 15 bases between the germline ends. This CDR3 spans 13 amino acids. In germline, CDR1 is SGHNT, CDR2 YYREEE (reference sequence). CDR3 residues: CASRPGGGETQYF. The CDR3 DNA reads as TGTGCCAGCCGCCCGGGGGGCGGGGAGACCCAGTACTTC.

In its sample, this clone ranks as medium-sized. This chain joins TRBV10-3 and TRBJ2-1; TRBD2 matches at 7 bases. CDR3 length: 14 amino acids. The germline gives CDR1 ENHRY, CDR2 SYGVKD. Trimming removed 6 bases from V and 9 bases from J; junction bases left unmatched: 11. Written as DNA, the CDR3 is TGTGCCATCAGAGCGGGGCCCGACGTGGGTGAGCAGTTCTTC. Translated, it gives CAIRAGPDVGEQFF.

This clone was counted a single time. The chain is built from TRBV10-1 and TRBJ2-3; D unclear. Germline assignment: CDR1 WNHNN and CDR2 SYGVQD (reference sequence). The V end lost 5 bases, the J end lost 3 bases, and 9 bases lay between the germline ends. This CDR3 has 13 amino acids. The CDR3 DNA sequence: TGCGCCAGCAGTCTTAGCAAAACAGATACGCAGTATTTT. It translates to CASSLSKTDTQYF.

The CDR3 coding sequence is TGCGCCAGCAGCCAAGTTGCGGGATATGGGGATGAGCAGTTCTTC. Encoded protein: CASSQVAGYGDEQFF. The genes are TRBV4-1 and TRBJ2-1; a possible D gene is TRBD2 (6 bases). CDR3 length: 15 amino acids. Trimming cost V 1 base and J 8 bases, with 15 bases left between them. Germline values: CDR1 MGHRA, CDR2 YSYEKL.

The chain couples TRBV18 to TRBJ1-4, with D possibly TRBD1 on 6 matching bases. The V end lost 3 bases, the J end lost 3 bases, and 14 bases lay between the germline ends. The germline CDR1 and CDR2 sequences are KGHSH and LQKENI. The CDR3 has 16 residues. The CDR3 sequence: CASSPTSTGSNEKLFF. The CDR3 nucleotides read TGTGCCAGCTCACCTACATCAACAGGGTCTAATGAAAAACTGTTTTTT.

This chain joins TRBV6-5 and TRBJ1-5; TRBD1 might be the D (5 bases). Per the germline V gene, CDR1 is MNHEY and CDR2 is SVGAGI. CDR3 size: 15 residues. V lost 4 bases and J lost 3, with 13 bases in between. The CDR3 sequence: CASSFPSGDNQPQHF. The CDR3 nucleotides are TGTGCCAGCAGTTTCCCGTCGGGGGACAATCAGCCCCAGCATTTT.

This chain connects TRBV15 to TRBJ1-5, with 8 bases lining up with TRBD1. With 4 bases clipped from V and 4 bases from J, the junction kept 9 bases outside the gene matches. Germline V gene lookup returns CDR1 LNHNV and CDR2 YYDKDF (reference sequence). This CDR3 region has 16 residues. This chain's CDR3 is CATSKAPGQVNQPQHF. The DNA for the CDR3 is TGTGCCACCAGCAAAGCCCCGGGACAGGTGAATCAGCCCCAGCATTTT.

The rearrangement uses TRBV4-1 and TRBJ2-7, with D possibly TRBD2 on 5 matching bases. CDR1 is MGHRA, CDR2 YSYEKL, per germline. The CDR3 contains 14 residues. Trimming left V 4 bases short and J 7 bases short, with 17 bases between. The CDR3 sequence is CASSPGSLLLEQYF. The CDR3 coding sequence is TGCGCCAGCAGCCCGGGGTCCCTGCTACTGGAGCAGTACTTC.

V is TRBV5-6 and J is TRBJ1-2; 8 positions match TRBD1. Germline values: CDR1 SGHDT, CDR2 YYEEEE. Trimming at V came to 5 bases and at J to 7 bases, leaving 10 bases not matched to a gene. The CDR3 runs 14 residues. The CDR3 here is CASSFRSGTGGYTF. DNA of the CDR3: TGTGCCAGCAGTTTCCGCAGCGGGACAGGTGGCTACACCTTC.

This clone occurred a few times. The CDR3 DNA is TGTGCCAGCAGCGAAAGAGGGTCGGCGGACCTGACCATATATTTT. Translated: CASSERGSADLTIYF. The rearrangement links TRBV9 to TRBJ1-3; D is uncertain. The CDR3 contains 15 residues. Germline lookup yields CDR1 SGDLS and CDR2 YYNGEE. Trimming cost V 3 bases and J 10 bases, with 20 bases left between them.

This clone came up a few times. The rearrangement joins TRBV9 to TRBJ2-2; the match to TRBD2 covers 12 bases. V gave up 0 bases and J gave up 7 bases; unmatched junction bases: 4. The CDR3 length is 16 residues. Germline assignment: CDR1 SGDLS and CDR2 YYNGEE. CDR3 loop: CASSVGLAGAYGELFF. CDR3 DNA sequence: TGTGCCAGCAGCGTAGGACTAGCGGGAGCTTACGGGGAGCTGTTTTTT.

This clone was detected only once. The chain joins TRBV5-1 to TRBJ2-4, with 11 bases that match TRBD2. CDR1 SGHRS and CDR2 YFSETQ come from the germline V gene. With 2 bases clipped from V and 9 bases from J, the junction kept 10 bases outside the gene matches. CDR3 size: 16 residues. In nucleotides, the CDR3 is TGCGCCAGCAGCTTTACTAGCGGGAGTATTAACGGCATTCAGTACTTC. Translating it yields CASSFTSGSINGIQYF.

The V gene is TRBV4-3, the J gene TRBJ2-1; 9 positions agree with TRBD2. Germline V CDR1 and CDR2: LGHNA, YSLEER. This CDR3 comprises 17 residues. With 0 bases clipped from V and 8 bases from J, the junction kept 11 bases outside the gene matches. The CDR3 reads CASSQEVPLAGPYEQFF. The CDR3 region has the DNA TGCGCCAGCAGCCAAGAGGTCCCCCTAGCGGGGCCCTATGAGCAGTTCTTC.

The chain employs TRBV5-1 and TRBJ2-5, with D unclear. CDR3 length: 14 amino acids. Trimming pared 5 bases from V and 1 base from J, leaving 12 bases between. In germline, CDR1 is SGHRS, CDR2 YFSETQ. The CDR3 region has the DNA TGCGCCAGCAGGAGGTTGGGGTCCCAAGAGACCCAGTACTTC. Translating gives CASRRLGSQETQYF. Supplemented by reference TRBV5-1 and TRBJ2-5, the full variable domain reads KAGVTQTPRYLIKTRGQQVTLSCSPISGHRSVSWYQQTPGQGLQFLFEYFSETQRNKGNFPGRFSGRQFSNSRSEMNVSTLELGDSALYLCASRRLGSQETQYFGPGTRLLVL.

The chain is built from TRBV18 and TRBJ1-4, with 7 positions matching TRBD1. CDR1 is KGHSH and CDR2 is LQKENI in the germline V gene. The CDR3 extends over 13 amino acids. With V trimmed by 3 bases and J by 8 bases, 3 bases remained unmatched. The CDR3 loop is CASSPTGWEKLFF. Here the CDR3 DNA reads TGTGCCAGCTCACCGACAGGGTGGGAAAAACTGTTTTTT. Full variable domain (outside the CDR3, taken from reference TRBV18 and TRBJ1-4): NAGVMQNPRHLVRRRGQEARLRCSPMKGHSHVYWYRQLPEEGLKFMVYLQKENIIDESGMPKERFSAEFPKEGPSILRIQQVVRGDSAAYFCASSPTGWEKLFFGSGTQLSVL.

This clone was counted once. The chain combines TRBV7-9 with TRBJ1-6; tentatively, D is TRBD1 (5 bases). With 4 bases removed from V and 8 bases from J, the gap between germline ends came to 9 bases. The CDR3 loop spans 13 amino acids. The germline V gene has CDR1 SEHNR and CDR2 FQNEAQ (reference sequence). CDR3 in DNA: TGTGCCAGCAGCTCAGAAGGGGATTCACCCCTCCACTTT. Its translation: CASSSEGDSPLHF.